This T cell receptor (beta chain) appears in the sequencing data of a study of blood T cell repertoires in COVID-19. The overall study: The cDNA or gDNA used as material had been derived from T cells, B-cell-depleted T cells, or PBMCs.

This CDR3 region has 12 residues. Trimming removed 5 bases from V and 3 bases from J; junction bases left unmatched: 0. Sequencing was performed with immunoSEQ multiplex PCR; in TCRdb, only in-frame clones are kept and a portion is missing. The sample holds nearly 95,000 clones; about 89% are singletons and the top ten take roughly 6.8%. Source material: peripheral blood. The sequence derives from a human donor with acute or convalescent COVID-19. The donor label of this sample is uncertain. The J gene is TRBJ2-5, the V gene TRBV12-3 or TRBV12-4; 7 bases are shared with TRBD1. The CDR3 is CASSTGEETQYF. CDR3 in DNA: TGTGCCAGCAGTACAGGGGAAGAGACCCAGTACTTC.